This is a list of T cell receptor beta chains from one sample in a study of T cell repertoires in cytomegalovirus infection. These TCRs' antigens remain unknown. TCRdb reanalysed the reads using MiXCR and keeps one entry per CDR3 protein. The sample lists roughly 350,000 distinct CDR3 sequences, about 35% seen once, with 13% in the top ten. This specimen was cultured PBMCs, taken from culture after CMV antigen stimulation. These receptors were obtained from a human donor in good health (CMV status not recorded). Some clones in this sample may be carry-over from other donors' samples. Each CDR3 is given with its conserved first and last residue. The order of the fields is V gene, D gene, J gene, clone size, CDR3 protein, CDR3 DNA. D genes are given only for firm matches. Rows may omit the clone size; those that give it use once, few, many or a size class.

V: TRBV7-9; D: -; J: TRBJ1-3; size: -; CDR3: CASSLVTRSSGNTIYF; DNA: TGTGCCAGCAGCTTAGTTACCCGAAGCTCTGGAAACACCATATATTTT
V: TRBV28; D: TRBD1; J: TRBJ1-1; size: few; CDR3: CASSSWTGPNTEAFF; DNA: TGTGCCAGCAGTTCCTGGACAGGGCCGAACACTGAAGCTTTCTTT
V: TRBV6-2/TRBV6-3; D: -; J: TRBJ1-5; size: -; CDR3: CASRQTGNNQPQHF; DNA: TGTGCCAGCAGGCAGACAGGTAACAATCAGCCCCAGCATTTT
V: TRBV29-1; D: -; J: TRBJ2-2; size: few; CDR3: CSVEDVIGELFF; DNA: TGCAGCGTTGAAGACGTAATCGGGGAGCTGTTTTTT
V: TRBV7-2; D: -; J: TRBJ2-7; size: many; CDR3: CASSFSSYEQYF; DNA: TGTGCCAGCAGCTTCTCCTCCTACGAGCAGTACTTC
V: TRBV7-2; D: TRBD2; J: TRBJ2-1; size: many; CDR3: CASSLPGLASDNEQFF; DNA: TGTGCCAGCAGCTTACCGGGACTAGCGTCGGACAATGAGCAGTTCTTC
V: TRBV24-1; D: TRBD1; J: TRBJ1-2; size: -; CDR3: CATSDRGYGYTF; DNA: TGTGCCACCTCGGACAGGGGCTATGGCTACACCTTC
V: TRBV7-9; D: TRBD1; J: TRBJ1-1; size: -; CDR3: CASSLGTGNTEAFF; DNA: TGTGCCAGCAGCCTCGGGACAGGCAACACTGAAGCTTTCTTT
V: TRBV2; D: -; J: TRBJ2-7; size: -; CDR3: CASSEGAYEQYF; DNA: TGTGCCAGCAGTGAAGGCGCCTACGAGCAGTACTTC
V: TRBV20-1; D: TRBD1; J: TRBJ1-6; size: few; CDR3: CSARLNGTVYNSPLHF; DNA: TGCAGTGCTAGACTGAATGGGACAGTGTATAATTCACCCCTCCACTTT
V: TRBV9; D: -; J: TRBJ2-5; size: -; CDR3: CASSDQANGDQETQYF; DNA: TGTGCCAGCAGCGACCAAGCGAACGGGGACCAAGAGACCCAGTACTTC
V: TRBV24-1; D: TRBD2; J: TRBJ2-1; size: -; CDR3: CATSDTGTSGSRYEQFF; DNA: TGTGCCACCAGTGATACCGGGACTAGCGGGAGTCGATATGAGCAGTTCTTC
V: TRBV6-2/TRBV6-3; D: TRBD2; J: TRBJ2-1; size: -; CDR3: CASRRTSGSLNEQFF; DNA: TGTGCCAGCAGGCGGACTAGCGGTAGTCTTAATGAGCAGTTCTTC